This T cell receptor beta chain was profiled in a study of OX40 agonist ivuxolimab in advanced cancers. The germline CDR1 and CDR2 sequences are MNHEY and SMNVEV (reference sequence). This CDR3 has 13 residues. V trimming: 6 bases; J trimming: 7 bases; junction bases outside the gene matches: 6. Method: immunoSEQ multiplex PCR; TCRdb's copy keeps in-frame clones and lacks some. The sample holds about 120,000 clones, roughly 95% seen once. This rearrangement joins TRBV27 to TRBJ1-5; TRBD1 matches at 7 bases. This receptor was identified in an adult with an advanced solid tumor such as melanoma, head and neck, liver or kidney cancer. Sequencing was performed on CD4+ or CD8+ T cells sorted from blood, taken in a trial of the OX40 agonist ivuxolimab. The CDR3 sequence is CASSHDRDQPQHF. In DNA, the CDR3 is TGTGCCAGCAGCCACGACAGGGACCAGCCCCAGCATTTT.